This paragraph covers one TCR beta chain sequence. What it recognizes is unknown. From genomic DNA, two-round multiplex PCR was used to amplify TCR beta CDR3. Every TRBV and TRBJ gene had its own specific primer in first-round PCR. TCRdb reanalysed the multiplex PCR reads using MiXCR and keeps one entry per CDR3 protein. The repertoire holds about 22,000 distinct CDR3 sequences, with approximately 40% as singletons. The CDR3 spans 15 residues. V shed 4 bases and J shed 7 bases, with 16 bases lying between them. Germline V gene lookup returns CDR1 ENHRY and CDR2 SYGVKD. The sample originates from a study of prognosis after radiotherapy for stage I lung cancer. Study background: Medical inoperability was considered to apply to all enrolled non-small cell lung cancer patients. Delivery of radiotherapy was by SBRT in 3 to 5 fractions at a biologically effective dose of at least 100 Gy. Overall study results and limits: Gene usage, both TRBV and TRBJ, reportedly differed between patients with metastases and patients without them.

This TCR derives from a donor over 45 with non-small cell lung cancer. The sample was PBMCs, taken before or after stereotactic body radiation therapy (not recorded which). This rearrangement joins TRBV10-3 to TRBJ1-4; no reliable D call. The CDR3 DNA follows: TGTGCCATCAGTGGTGATCTGGGTTCCGGTGAAAAACTGTTTTTT. This gives the protein CAISGDLGSGEKLFF.